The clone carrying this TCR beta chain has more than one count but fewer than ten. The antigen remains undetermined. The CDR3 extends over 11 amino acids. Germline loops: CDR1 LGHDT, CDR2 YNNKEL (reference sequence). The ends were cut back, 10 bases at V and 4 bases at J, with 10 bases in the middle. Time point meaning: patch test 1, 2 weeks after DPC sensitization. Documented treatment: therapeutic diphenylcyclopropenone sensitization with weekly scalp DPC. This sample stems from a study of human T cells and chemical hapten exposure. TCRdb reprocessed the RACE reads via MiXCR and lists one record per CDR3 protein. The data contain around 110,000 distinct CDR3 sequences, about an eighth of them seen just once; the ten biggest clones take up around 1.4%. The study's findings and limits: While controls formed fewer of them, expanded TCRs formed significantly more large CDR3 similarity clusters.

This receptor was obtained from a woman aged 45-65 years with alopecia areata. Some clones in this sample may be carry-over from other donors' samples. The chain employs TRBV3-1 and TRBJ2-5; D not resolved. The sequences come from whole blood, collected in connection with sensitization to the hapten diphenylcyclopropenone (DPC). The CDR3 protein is CATLKGETQYF. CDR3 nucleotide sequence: TGTGCCACCCTAAAGGGAGAGACCCAGTACTTC.